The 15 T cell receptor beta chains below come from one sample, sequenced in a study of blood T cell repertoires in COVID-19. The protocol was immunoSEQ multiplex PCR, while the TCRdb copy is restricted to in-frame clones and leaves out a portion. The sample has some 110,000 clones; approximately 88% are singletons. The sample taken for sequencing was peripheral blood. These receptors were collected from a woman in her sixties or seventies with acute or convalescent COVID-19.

The CDR3 coding sequence is TGTGCCAGCAACGAAGGAAGGGGGGGCCTTCAGCCCCAGCATTTT. It translates to CASNEGRGGLQPQHF. V is TRBV6-5 and J is TRBJ1-5; perhaps TRBD1 as D (6 bases). This CDR3 spans 15 amino acids. The V end was cut by 7 bases, the J end by 6 bases, with 19 bases between. Germline CDR1 reads MNHEY; CDR2 reads SVGAGI.

The CDR3 DNA is TGCGCCAGCTTCCACGCGGGAACAAACGAGCAGTACTTC. It yields the protein CASFHAGTNEQYF. This sequence joins TRBV5-1 and TRBJ2-7, with D maybe TRBD2 (6 bases). The CDR3 is 13 amino acids. The V gene lost 7 bases and the J gene lost 5 bases, with 16 bases spanning the gap. Germline CDR1 is SGHRS and CDR2 is YFSETQ.

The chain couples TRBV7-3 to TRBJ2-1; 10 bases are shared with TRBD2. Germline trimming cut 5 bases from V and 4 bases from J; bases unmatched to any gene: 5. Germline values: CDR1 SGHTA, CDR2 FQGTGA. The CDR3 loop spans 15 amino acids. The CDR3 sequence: CASSQLAGAYNEQFF. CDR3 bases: TGTGCCAGCAGCCAGCTAGCGGGAGCTTACAATGAGCAGTTCTTC.

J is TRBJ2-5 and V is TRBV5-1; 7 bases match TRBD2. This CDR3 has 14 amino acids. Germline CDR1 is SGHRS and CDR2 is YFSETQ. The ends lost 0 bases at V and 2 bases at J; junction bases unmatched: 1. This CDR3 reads CASSLDGRQETQYF. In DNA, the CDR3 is TGCGCCAGCAGCTTGGACGGGAGGCAAGAGACCCAGTACTTC.

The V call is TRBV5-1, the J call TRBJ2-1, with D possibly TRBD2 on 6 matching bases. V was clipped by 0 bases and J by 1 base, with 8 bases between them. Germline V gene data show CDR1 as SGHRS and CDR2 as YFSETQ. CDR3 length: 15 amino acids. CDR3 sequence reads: CASSLDGGSYNEQFF. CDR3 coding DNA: TGCGCCAGCAGCTTGGACGGGGGTTCCTACAATGAGCAGTTCTTC.

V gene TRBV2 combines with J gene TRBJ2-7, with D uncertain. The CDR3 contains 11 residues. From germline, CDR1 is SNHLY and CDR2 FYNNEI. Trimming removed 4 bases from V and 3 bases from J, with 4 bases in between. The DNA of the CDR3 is TGTGCCAGCAGTGGACTCTACGAGCAGTACTTC. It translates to CASSGLYEQYF. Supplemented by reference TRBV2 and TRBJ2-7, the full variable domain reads EPEVTQTPSHQVTQMGQEVILRCVPISNHLYFYWYRQILGQKVEFLVSFYNNEISEKSEIFDDQFSVERPDGSNFTLKIRSTKLEDSAMYFCASSGLYEQYFGPGTRLTVT.

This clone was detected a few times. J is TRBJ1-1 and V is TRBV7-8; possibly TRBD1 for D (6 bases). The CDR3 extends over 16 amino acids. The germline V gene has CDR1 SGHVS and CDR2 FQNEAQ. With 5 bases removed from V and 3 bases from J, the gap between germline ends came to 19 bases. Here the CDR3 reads CASSPRAGEMYTEAFF. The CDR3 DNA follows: TGTGCCAGCAGCCCACGGGCAGGGGAGATGTACACTGAAGCTTTCTTT.

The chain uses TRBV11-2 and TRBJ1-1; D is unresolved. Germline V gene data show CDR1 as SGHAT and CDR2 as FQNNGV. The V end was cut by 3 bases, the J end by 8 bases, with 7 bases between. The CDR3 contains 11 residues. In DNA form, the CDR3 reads TGTGCCAGCAGCTTGGCTCTCGAAGCTTTCTTT. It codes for CASSLALEAFF.

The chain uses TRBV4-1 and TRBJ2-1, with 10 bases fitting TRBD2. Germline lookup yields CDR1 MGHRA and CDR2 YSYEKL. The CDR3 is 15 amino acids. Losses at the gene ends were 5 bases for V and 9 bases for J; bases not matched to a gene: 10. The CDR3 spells CASSRGQREGPEQFF. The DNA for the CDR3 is TGCGCCAGCAGCAGGGGCCAGCGGGAGGGCCCTGAGCAGTTCTTC.

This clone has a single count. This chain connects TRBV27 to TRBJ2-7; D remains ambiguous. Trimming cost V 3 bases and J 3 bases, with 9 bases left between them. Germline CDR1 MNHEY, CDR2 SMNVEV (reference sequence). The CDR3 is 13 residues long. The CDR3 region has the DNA TGTGCCAGCAGTTTCACCATCGGCTACGAGCAGTACTTC. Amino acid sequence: CASSFTIGYEQYF.

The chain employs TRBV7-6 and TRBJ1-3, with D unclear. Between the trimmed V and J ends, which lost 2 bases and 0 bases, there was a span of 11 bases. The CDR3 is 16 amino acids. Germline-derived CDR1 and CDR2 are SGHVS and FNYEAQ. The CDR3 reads CASSLNPVSSGNTIYF. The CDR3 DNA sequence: TGTGCCAGCAGCTTAAATCCGGTTAGCTCTGGAAACACCATATATTTT.

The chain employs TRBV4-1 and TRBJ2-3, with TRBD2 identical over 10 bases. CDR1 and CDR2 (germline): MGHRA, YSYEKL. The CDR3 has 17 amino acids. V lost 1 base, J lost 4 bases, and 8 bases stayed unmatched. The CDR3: CASSQVASGGAADTQYF. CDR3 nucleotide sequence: TGCGCCAGCAGCCAAGTAGCGAGCGGGGGGGCCGCAGATACGCAGTATTTT.

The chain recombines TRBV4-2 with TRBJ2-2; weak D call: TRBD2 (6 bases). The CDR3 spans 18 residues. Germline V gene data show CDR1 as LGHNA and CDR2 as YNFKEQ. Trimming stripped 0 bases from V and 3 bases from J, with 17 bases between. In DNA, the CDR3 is TGTGCCAGCAGCCAAGAAATCATCGCCGGGGGTTACACCGGGGAGCTGTTTTTT. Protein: CASSQEIIAGGYTGELFF.

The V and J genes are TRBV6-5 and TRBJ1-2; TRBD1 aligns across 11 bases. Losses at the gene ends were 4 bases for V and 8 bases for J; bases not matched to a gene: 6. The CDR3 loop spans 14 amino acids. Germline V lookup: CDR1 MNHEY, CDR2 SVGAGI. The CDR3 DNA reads TGTGCCAGCAGTTGGGAAGGGACAGGGGGAGGCTACACCTTC. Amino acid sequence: CASSWEGTGGGYTF.

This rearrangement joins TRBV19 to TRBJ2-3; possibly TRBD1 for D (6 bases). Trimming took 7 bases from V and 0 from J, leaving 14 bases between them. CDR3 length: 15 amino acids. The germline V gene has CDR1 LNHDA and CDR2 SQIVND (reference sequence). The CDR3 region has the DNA TGTGCCAGTAAAGGGTCAGGACAGAGCACAGATACGCAGTATTTT. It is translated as CASKGSGQSTDTQYF.